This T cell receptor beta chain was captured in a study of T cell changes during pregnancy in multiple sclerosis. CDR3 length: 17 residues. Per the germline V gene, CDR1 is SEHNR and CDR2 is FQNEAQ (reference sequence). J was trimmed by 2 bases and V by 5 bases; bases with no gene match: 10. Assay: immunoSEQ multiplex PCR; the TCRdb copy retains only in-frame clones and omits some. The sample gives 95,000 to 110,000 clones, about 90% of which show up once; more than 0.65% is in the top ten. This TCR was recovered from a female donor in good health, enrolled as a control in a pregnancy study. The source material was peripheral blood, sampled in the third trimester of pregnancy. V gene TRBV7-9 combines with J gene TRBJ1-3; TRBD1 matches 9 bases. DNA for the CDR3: TGTGCCAGCAGCGCTTGGGACAGGGATTTCGCTGGAAACACCATATATTTT. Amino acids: CASSAWDRDFAGNTIYF.